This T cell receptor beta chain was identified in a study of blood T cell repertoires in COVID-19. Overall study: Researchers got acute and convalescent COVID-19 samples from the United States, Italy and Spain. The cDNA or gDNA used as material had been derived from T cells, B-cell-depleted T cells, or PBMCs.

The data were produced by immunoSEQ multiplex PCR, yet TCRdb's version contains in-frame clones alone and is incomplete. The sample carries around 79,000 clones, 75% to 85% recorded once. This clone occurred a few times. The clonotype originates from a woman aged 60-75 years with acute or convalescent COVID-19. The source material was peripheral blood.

CDR3 coding DNA: TGTGCCAGCAGCTTAGAATACTGGGGCAGAGAGTACTTC. This gives the protein CASSLEYWGREYF. J is TRBJ2-5 and V is TRBV11-2; D is perhaps TRBD1 (5 bases). The V and J ends lost 0 bases and 12 bases respectively, with 14 bases between them. Germline lookup yields CDR1 SGHAT and CDR2 FQNNGV. The CDR3 extends over 13 amino acids.